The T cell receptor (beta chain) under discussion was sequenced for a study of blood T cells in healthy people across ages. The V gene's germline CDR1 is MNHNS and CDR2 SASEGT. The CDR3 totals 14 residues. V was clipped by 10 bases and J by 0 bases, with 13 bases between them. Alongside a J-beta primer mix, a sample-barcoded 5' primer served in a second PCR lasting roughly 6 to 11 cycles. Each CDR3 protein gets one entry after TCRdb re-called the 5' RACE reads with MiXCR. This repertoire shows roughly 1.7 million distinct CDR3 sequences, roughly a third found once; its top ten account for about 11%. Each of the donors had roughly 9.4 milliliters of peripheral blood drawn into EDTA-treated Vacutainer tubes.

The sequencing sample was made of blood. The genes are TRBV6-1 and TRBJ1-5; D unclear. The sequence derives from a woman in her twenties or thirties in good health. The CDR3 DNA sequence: TGTGCCACTTGGACGGTCTATAGCAATCAGCCCCAGCATTTT. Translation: CATWTVYSNQPQHF.